This TCR beta chain was sequenced in a study of cytomegalovirus exposure and HLA in healthy donors (dated by TCRdb to 2015 to 2018). In terms of the full investigation: An earlier analysis of several hundred of the donors reported roughly 300 Gb of sequence data and roughly 120 million unique TCR beta sequences obtained from approximately 180 million T cells. The study aimed to test whether cataloging public T cell receptors could reveal signatures of past pathogen exposure. The number of donors typed differed by locus, with about 629-640 for A, B, C, DRB1 and DQB1, around 500 for DQA1, over 600 for DPA1, and some 440 for DPB1. The later analysis used no new phenotypic data to find candidate immune exposures, relying instead on TCR beta sequences and their occurrence across donors. The study combined high-throughput TCR immunosequencing, statistical association of individual TCRs with disease status, and machine learning to predict cytomegalovirus infection status. To study patterns of TCR occurrence, a later analysis re-analyzed previously published TCR beta repertoires from around 670 donors and added high-resolution HLA genotyping. In a later genetic analysis, genome-wide SNP genotypes for about 65% of the roughly 670 donors were used, and that subset was treated as a discovery cohort. Class I and class II HLA loci were covered by the typing at four-digit resolution. The T cell repertoires of 670 or so subjects were profiled by immunosequencing and related to cytomegalovirus serostatus. About five DR-DQ haplotypes were treated as single units for association and clustering because of strong linkage in the cohort. Among around 400 genotyped donors of the cohort, an average of roughly 240,000 unique TCR beta nucleotide sequences were sequenced per donor, around a sixth of them non-productive. Along with the roughly 700-subject first cohort, a separate validation cohort of over 90 different subjects was used. To decide whether each TCR beta V gene segment behaved as functional or pseudogenic, an earlier analysis of 587 of the donors relied on high-throughput TCR beta sequencing. An early release covering around 630 HLA-typed donors comprised about 300 gigabases of sequencing data and 65 million to 100 million unique TCR sequences. Among the roughly 400 genotyped donors, about 85% belonged to the genetic ancestry cluster associated with self-reported Caucasian donors. Alongside the repertoire data, information on donor age, sex, ethnicity and CMV serostatus was compiled. Every discovery cohort repertoire had been produced on one sequencing platform. The paper as a whole reports these results and caveats: Correlated functional status among segregating V segments might reflect linkage disequilibrium, but an unknown experimental factor could not be ruled out. Because the 87-base-pair reads could not distinguish some IMGT-functional V segments, including TRBV6-2 and TRBV6-3, those segments were excluded. According to a later analysis, most CMV-associated TCR beta chains appeared to be HLA-restricted, and the HLA associations seemed to be driven largely by CMV exposure. Because some donors lacked HLA typing at each locus, the association tests relied only on the typed subset. Across donors, most TCR sequences were observed very rarely, whereas some public TCRs were present in many individuals. In a later genetic analysis, a missense DCLRE1C variant was associated with V-gene and J-gene trimming of TCR beta chains, and the association was replicated in an independent cohort. In a later analysis, HLA-associated TCR beta chains were found to be more clonally expanded and to have lower generation probabilities than equally common non-associated chains. Cytomegalovirus status was reported to be diagnosed by the classifier with high specificity and sensitivity in both the original and validation cohorts. A cluster of highly shared sequence variants was judged likely to represent a technical artifact of the sequencing pipeline. CMV serostatus was the only immune exposure information available for the cohort. Broadly in line with IMGT annotations, most TCR beta V segments showed up in productive rearrangements about 87% or about 30% of the time in an earlier analysis of a few hundred of the donors. According to the authors, the approach could potentially be generalized to other disease states and immunological phenotypes. According to a later analysis, TCR association rates differed among HLA loci, with DRB1 alleles showing the most associated TCRs and HLA-C alleles showing the fewest. The study listed 164 TCR beta chains as associated with cytomegalovirus. Roughly uniform sequencing depth across donors was assumed in presence/absence analyses, although this assumption may not hold. The earlier analysis of around 600 of the donors excluded about 16 rarely observed V segments, including chromosome 9 orphons, because counts were too low. A few of the identified cytomegalovirus-associated TCR beta chains were confirmed in vitro to be specific for cytomegalovirus antigens. When HLA alleles, especially DR and DQ, strongly co-occurred, TCR associations were difficult to assign to individual alleles. A later analysis associated 15,000 to 20,000 TCR beta sequences with specific HLA alleles at a false discovery rate of 0.05. According to a later genetic analysis, donors in an Asian-associated ancestry cluster had fewer N-insertions in productive TCRs than the approximately 700-donor mean. The cohort was sequenced for TCR beta chains only, and without alpha or paired-chain data the features that could be detected were limited. Several of the top co-occurrence clusters appeared to be linked to parvovirus B19, influenza, CMV and Epstein-Barr virus, according to a later analysis. A further reported finding was that TCR beta sequences accurately predicted the HLA-A and HLA-B alleles for most subjects in the first cohort.

Libraries were made using the immunoSEQ multiplex PCR assay. For the multiplex PCR, a mixture combining 60 forward primers for TCR Vbeta segments and 13 reverse primers for TCR Jbeta segments was used. The CDR3 region of rearranged TCR beta genes was amplified from genomic DNA by a multiplex PCR assay. The Illumina HiSeq System was used to sequence the amplified TCR beta libraries as 87-base-pair reads. The paper's processing steps were these. Across the roughly 600 repertoires, a later analysis counted 80 million or so unique TCR beta chains, about 10 million of which were shared by at least two donors. Raw reads were error-corrected and collapsed into unique sequences by a nearest-neighbor algorithm in which closely related sequences were merged to remove PCR and sequencing errors. V, D and J gene segments were assigned by aligning CDR3 sequences to IMGT reference sequences. For a sequence to be retained, a match of at least six nucleotides was required to both a V gene segment and a J gene segment. A rearrangement counted as productive if the CDR3 had no stop codons and remained in frame with V and J, and every other rearrangement counted as non-productive. Following IMGT convention, CDR3 was defined as the stretch from the second conserved V-encoded cysteine to the conserved J-encoded phenylalanine. The earlier analysis of about 530 of the donors excluded any sequence lacking an unambiguous match to a single V gene segment. In an earlier analysis of around 590 of the donors, a V segment was called functional when productive rearrangements were above 56.7%, and segregating when the standard deviation between donors exceeded 5%. A statistical classification framework was built for diagnosing cytomegalovirus status from the catalog of TCR beta chain sequences. In a later analysis, TCR nucleotide sequences were compared against IMGT/GENE-DB human TR gene sequences so that V and J genes could be assigned. In a later analysis, CDR3 sequences and most-parsimonious VDJ recombination scenarios were assigned using the TCRdist pipeline. In a later analysis, each TCR beta chain was defined by its CDR3 amino acid sequence together with its V-gene family, and reads without a unique V-gene family were excluded. A later analysis removed several hundred highly shared, low-generation-probability nucleotide sequences to deal with suspected cross-contamination and a sequencing artifact. A later analysis calculated a clonal expansion index for each public chain from normalized within-repertoire ranks of inferred template counts. In a later analysis, generation probabilities were computed using a VDJ recombination model fitted to out-of-frame rearrangements, and the results were checked against IGoR. Hypergeometric tests were used in a later analysis to score TCR-TCR, TCR-HLA and TCR-CMV co-occurrence, with a repertoire-size bias correction applied to the TCR pairs. A later analysis estimated false discovery rates by permuting HLA or CMV assignments 20 times. A later analysis grouped co-occurring TCRs with DBSCAN, adding TCRdist sequence similarity when clustering within HLA-allele-positive subsets. Repertoires with fewer than 30,000 or more than 120,000 public chains, plus five repertoires with anomalous nucleotide sharing, were excluded from co-occurrence clustering. TCRdb holds this immuneACCESS table with in-frame rearrangements only. Some clones are missing; in checked studies, unresolved V genes explain under half, and the rest has no known cause. V, J and clone size are those of that table, while D and trimming were read from the DNA. This sample lists over 95,000 clones; approximately 80% were detected once. The ten largest clonotypes hold roughly 9.8% of the sample.

The cysteine opens and the phenylalanine closes a CDR3 of 15 amino acids. Here the CDR3 DNA is all that survives: 45 bases in frame from base 1. V and J lose 5 bases and 2 bases, and a span of 12 bases separates them. CDR1 and CDR2 are drawn from the germline V gene: SGHTA, FQGNSA. The cohort comprised approximately 700 healthy bone marrow donors. At the time of sampling, every cohort member was nominally healthy, though immune exposures that went unrecorded were likely present. The donor tested CMV seropositive and was one of the 289 seropositive cohort members. Every donor gave a peripheral blood sample, and the peripheral blood mononuclear cells from that sample were used for TCR beta sequencing. The Qiagen DNeasy Blood Extraction Kit was used to extract genomic DNA from the blood cell samples. As concerns this clone: What this receptor recognizes is not known. No per-base quality is available; no much larger clone lies one base away.

Sequenced material: PBMCs. The TCR was taken from a man aged 35-49 years in good health and CMV-seropositive. The sequence is built from TRBV7-2 and TRBJ1-4; the D gene is perhaps TRBD1, from 5 matching bases. The bases read TGTGCCAGCAGCCAACCGACAGCCACTAATGAAAAACTGTTTTTT. Translation gives CASSQPTATNEKLFF. When the CDR3 is completed using the reference TRBV7-2 and TRBJ1-4 genes on either side, the full variable domain is GAGVSQSPSNKVTEKGKDVELRCDPISGHTALYWYRQSLGQGLEFLIYFQGNSAPDKSGLPSDRFSAERTGGSVSTLTIQRTQQEDSAVYLCASSQPTATNEKLFFGSGTQLSVL.